This record concerns one T cell receptor (beta chain) sequence. Compared with germline, one end of the junction differs, possibly owing to a read error. The study profiled TCR beta VDJ and CDR3 using genomic DNA as template. TCRdb analysed the reads with MiXCR anew, one entry per CDR3 protein. The profile shows some 200,000 distinct CDR3 sequences, under 55% of them singletons. The data belong to a study of CD8+CD57+ T cells in acquired aplastic anemia. At the level of the study: Sorted CD4+ and CD8+ cells yielded roughly 3.4 ug of DNA on average.

Sequenced patients had shown CD8+CD57+ cell expansion by flow cytometry. Severe acquired aplastic anemia was diagnosed in all patients. The CDR3 covers 12 residues. CDR1 and CDR2 (germline): SEHNR, FQNEAQ (reference sequence). This TCR came from a human donor with aplastic anemia. Sequenced input: sorted CD4+, CD8+, or CD8+CD57+ T cells (not recorded which) from PBMCs. The V gene is TRBV7-9, the J gene TRBJ2-3; 8 nucleotides line up with TRBD2. CDR3: CASSSAGGTQYF. The DNA of the CDR3 is TGTGCCAGCAGCTCCGCGGGAGGTACGCAGTATTTC. The entire variable domain, with the rest obtained from reference TRBV7-9 and TRBJ2-3, is as follows: DTGVSQNPRHKITKRGQNVTFRCDPISEHNRLYWYRQTLGQGPEFLTYFQNEAQLEKSRLLSDRFSAERPKGSFSTLEIQRTEQGDSAMYLCASSSAGGTQYFGPGTRLTVL.